The entry below describes one T cell receptor (beta chain). The sample comes from a study of blood T cell repertoires in COVID-19. The CDR3 sequence is 15 residues long. CDR1 is MNHNY and CDR2 is SVGAGI in the germline V gene (reference sequence). V lost 4 bases to trimming and J lost 8 bases; unmatched junction nucleotides: 4. Measured with immunoSEQ multiplex PCR; TCRdb has only the in-frame clones, and not every one. The repertoire holds about 180,000 clones, with roughly 89% as singletons. Sequenced: peripheral blood. This receptor was obtained from a woman between 70 and 85 years old with COVID-19, enrolled during active disease. The genes are TRBV6-6 and TRBJ1-6, with 11 nucleotides matching TRBD1. CDR3 DNA: TGTGCCAGCAGTTGGACAGGGGGCGAGGATTCACCCCTCCACTTT. Translation: CASSWTGGEDSPLHF.